This paragraph reports one T cell receptor beta chain. This sample is part of a study of OX40 agonist ivuxolimab in advanced cancers. Study-level background: Six ivuxolimab dose levels, 0.01 to 10 mg/kg, were given intravenously every 2 weeks. Under the entry rules, prior anti-PD-1, anti-PD-L1 or anti-CTLA-4 therapy was allowed, and roughly 39% had some.

Looked up from germline, CDR1 is KGHSH and CDR2 is LQKENI. The CDR3 consists of 13 residues. V lost 5 bases to trimming and J lost 4 bases, with 12 bases between them. Sequencing used immunoSEQ multiplex PCR; TCRdb keeps in-frame clones, though not all of them. The repertoire includes about 70,000 clones, roughly 80% of them detected once, and approximately 1% sits in the top ten. This sequence was found in an adult with an advanced solid tumor such as melanoma, head and neck, liver or kidney cancer. The chain has TRBV18 and TRBJ2-7; maybe TRBD1 (5 bases). Source: CD4+ or CD8+ T cells sorted from blood, taken in a trial of the OX40 agonist ivuxolimab. CDR3: CASSSTQGYEQYF. The CDR3 DNA sequence: TGTGCCAGCTCATCCACCCAGGGATACGAGCAGTACTTC.